The 10 T cell receptor beta chains presented below share a single source sample, sequenced in a study of blood T cell repertoires in COVID-19. The data were produced by immunoSEQ multiplex PCR, yet TCRdb's version contains in-frame clones alone and is incomplete. The profile covers tens of thousands of clones, with 85% to 90% appearing a single time and about 5% taken by the ten largest. Sequenced: peripheral blood. The receptors here all came from a woman older than 75 with active COVID-19.

The gene calls are TRBV10-3 and TRBJ1-2; possible D gene TRBD1, 6 bases. Germline V gene lookup returns CDR1 ENHRY and CDR2 SYGVKD. CDR3 length: 13 amino acids. Trimming removed 5 bases at V and 5 bases at J, with 12 bases between. CDR3 protein: CAISPSRGYGYTF. CDR3 DNA sequence: TGTGCCATCAGTCCATCAAGGGGGTATGGCTACACCTTC.

The chain combines TRBV18 with TRBJ2-1; 10 positions agree with TRBD2. CDR1 KGHSH and CDR2 LQKENI come from the germline V gene. This CDR3 comprises 17 residues. V was pared by 3 bases and J by 2 bases, with 7 bases of the junction left unmatched. The CDR3 loop reads CASSPGLARSPYNEQFF. CDR3 DNA: TGTGCCAGCTCACCGGGACTAGCGCGCAGTCCCTACAATGAGCAGTTCTTC. Combining the CDR3 with reference TRBV18 and TRBJ2-1 gives the whole variable domain NAGVMQNPRHLVRRRGQEARLRCSPMKGHSHVYWYRQLPEEGLKFMVYLQKENIIDESGMPKERFSAEFPKEGPSILRIQQVVRGDSAAYFCASSPGLARSPYNEQFFGPGTRLTVL.

J is TRBJ2-1 and V is TRBV20-1; a possible D gene is TRBD2 (6 bases). The CDR3 is 13 amino acids. With 3 bases removed from V and 7 bases from J, the gap between germline ends came to 13 bases. Germline V gives CDR1 DFQATT, CDR2 SNEGSKA (reference sequence). CDR3 in DNA: TGCAGTGCTAGTCTGCCTAGCGAAAATGAGCAGTTCTTC. Protein sequence: CSASLPSENEQFF.

The chain joins TRBV11-3 to TRBJ2-7, with 10 nucleotides matching TRBD2. The CDR3 length is 14 residues. V shed 5 bases and J 6 bases; nucleotides not matched to a gene: 7. The V gene's germline CDR1 is SGHNT and CDR2 YENEEA. The CDR3 nucleotides are TGTGCCAGCAGCCCAAGCGGGAGGGCCAGCGAGCAGTACTTC. It is translated as CASSPSGRASEQYF. Complete variable domain (other parts from reference TRBV11-3 and TRBJ2-7): EAGVVQSPRYKIIEKKQPVAFWCNPISGHNTLYWYLQNLGQGPELLIRYENEEAVDDSQLPKDRFSAERLKGVDSTLKIQPAELGDSAVYLCASSPSGRASEQYFGPGTRLTVT.

The V gene is TRBV5-5, the J gene TRBJ1-6; D unresolved. V was clipped by 4 bases and J by 6 bases, with 14 bases between them. The CDR3 spans 15 residues. CDR1 and CDR2 from the germline V gene are SGHKS and YYEKEE (reference sequence). The CDR3 DNA sequence: TGTGCCAGCAGCGGAAGGGAGGGATCTAATTCACCCCTCCACTTT. This gives the protein CASSGREGSNSPLHF.

The chain employs TRBV18 and TRBJ2-7, with 7 bases matching TRBD1. The trim removed 3 bases at V and 3 bases at J, leaving 11 bases unmatched. CDR1 is KGHSH and CDR2 is LQKENI in the germline V gene. The CDR3 covers 16 residues. The CDR3 nucleotides read TGTGCCAGCTCACCCCTAGACAGGGTAATTTACTACGAGCAGTACTTC. It codes for CASSPLDRVIYYEQYF.

This clone was observed a single time. The chain recombines TRBV10-3 with TRBJ2-7; D may be TRBD2 (6 bases). The length of the CDR3 is 17 residues. CDR1 is ENHRY and CDR2 is SYGVKD in the germline V gene. The V end was cut by 0 bases, the J end by 2 bases, with 17 bases between. The CDR3 DNA is TGTGCCATCAGTGAGTCCCCTCCCGGGGGATGGGCCTACGAGCAGTACTTC. Residues: CAISESPPGGWAYEQYF.

This chain uses TRBV7-3 with TRBJ2-6; D unresolved. The CDR3 totals 14 residues. Trimming took off 5 bases at V and 4 bases at J, with 9 bases between the two ends. Per the germline V gene, CDR1 is SGHTA and CDR2 is FQGTGA. The CDR3 reads CASSQNSGANVLTF. DNA for the CDR3: TGTGCCAGCAGCCAAAACTCCGGGGCCAACGTCCTGACTTTC.

V is TRBV6-2 or TRBV6-3 and J is TRBJ2-4, with D hard to call. Germline V CDR1 and CDR2: MNHEY, SVGEGT. V dropped 0 bases and J dropped 8 bases, with 8 bases sitting between them. The CDR3 extends over 13 amino acids. The DNA for the CDR3 is TGTGCCAGCAGTTACTCGTCTTCAGACATTCAGTACTTC. This sequence encodes CASSYSSSDIQYF.

The CDR3 sequence is CASGLGSSNTGELFF. The CDR3 DNA reads as TGTGCTAGTGGTTTGGGGAGTTCGAACACCGGGGAGCTGTTTTTT. The V and J genes are TRBV12-5 and TRBJ2-2; D remains unclear. CDR1 LGHNT and CDR2 FRNRAP come from the germline V gene. The CDR3 has 15 amino acids. Trimming shortened V by 1 base and J by 0 bases, and 6 bases separated the two germline ends.